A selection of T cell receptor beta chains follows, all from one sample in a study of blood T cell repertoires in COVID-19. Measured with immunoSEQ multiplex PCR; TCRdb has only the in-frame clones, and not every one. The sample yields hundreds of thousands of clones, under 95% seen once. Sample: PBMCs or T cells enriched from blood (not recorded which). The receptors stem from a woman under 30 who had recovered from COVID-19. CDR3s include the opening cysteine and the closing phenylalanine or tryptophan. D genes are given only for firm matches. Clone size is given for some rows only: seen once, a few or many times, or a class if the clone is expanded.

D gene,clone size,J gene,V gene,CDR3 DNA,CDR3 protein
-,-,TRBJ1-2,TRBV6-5,TGTGCCAGCCTAAGTAGGGGCAGGGACTATGGCTACACCTTC,CASLSRGRDYGYTF
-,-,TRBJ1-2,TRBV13,TGTGCCAGCAGCTTAGGCCTAGGGGCAGGCGGCGGCTACACCTTC,CASSLGLGAGGGYTF
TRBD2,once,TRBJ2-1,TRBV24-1,TGTGCCACCAGTGCCGTCGGACTAGCGGGAGTGCGGGATGAGCAGTTCTTC,CATSAVGLAGVRDEQFF
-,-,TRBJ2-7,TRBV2,TGTGCCAGCATCGCCGACAGGACCTACGAGCAGTACTTC,CASIADRTYEQYF
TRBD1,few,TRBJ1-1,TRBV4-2,TGTGCCAGCAGCCATTCGGGACAGGGGGTCTCTGAAGCTTTCTTT,CASSHSGQGVSEAFF
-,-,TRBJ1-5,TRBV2,TGTGCCAGCAGTGAACAGGGGTTCTATAGCAATCAGCCCCAGCATTTT,CASSEQGFYSNQPQHF
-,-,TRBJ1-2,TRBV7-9,TGTGCCAGCAGCTTAGCCTTAGACTATGGCTACACCTTC,CASSLALDYGYTF
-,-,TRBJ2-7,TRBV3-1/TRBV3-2,TGTGCCAGCAGCCAAACCGGGAAGTACGAGCAGTACTTC,CASSQTGKYEQYF
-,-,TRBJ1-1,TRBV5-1,TGCGCCAGCAGTGAGTCGAACACTGAAGCTTTCTTT,CASSESNTEAFF
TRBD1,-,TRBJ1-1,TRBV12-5,TGTGCTAGTGGCCAGGGGGCCTCTGAAGCTTTCTTT,CASGQGASEAFF
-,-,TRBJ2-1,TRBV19,TGTGCCAGTAGTCCGGGCGGGAATGAGCAGTTCTTC,CASSPGGNEQFF
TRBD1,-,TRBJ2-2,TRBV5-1,TGCGCCAGCAGCCCGGGACAGGCGAACACCGGGGAGCTGTTTTTT,CASSPGQANTGELFF
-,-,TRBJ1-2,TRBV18,TGTGCCAGCACGGCGGGCGGTGGCTACACCTTC,CASTAGGGYTF
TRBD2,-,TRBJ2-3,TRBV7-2,TGTGCCAGCAGCCGGGGGGACCCTTCCCCGGGTACGCAGTATTTT,CASSRGDPSPGTQYF
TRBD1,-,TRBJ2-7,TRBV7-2,TGTGCCAGCAGCTTAGAGGGACAGGGGCTGTACGAGCAGTACTTC,CASSLEGQGLYEQYF
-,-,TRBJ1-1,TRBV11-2,TGTGCCAGCAGCACCAGGGGACCGAACACTGAAGCTTTCTTT,CASSTRGPNTEAFF
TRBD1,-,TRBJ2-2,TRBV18,TGTGCCAGCTCATCCGGCCGACAGGGGAACACCGGGGAGCTGTTTTTT,CASSSGRQGNTGELFF
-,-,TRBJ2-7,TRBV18,TGTGCCAGCTCAAGACCGGGAGCGCCCGAGCAGTACTTC,CASSRPGAPEQYF
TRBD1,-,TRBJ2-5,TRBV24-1,TGTGCCACCAGTGAAGGGACAGGGGTCGAGACCCAGTACTTC,CATSEGTGVETQYF
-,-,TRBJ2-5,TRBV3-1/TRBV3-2,TGTGCCAGCAGCCAAGACGCAGCACAGGAGACCCAGTACTTC,CASSQDAAQETQYF
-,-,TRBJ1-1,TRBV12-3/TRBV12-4,TGTGCCAGCAGTCGACAGGCAGACACTGAAGCTTTCTTT,CASSRQADTEAFF
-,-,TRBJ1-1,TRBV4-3,TGCGCCAGCAGCCAAGCTCAGGGATCTGACCCTGAAGCTTTCTTT,CASSQAQGSDPEAFF
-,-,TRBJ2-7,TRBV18,TGTGCCAGCTCGCAAACAGGAAGCTCCTACGAGCAGTACTTC,CASSQTGSSYEQYF
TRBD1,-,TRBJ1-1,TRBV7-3,TGTGCCAGCAGGTTGGGACAGCCGAACACTGAAGCTTTCTTT,CASRLGQPNTEAFF
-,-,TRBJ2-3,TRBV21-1,TGTGCCAGCAGCAAAGAAAGCGGCAGCACAGATACGCAGTATTTT,CASSKESGSTDTQYF
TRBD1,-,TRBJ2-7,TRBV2,TGTGCCAGCAGTGTGGGGACAGGGGGCTACGAGCAGTACTTC,CASSVGTGGYEQYF
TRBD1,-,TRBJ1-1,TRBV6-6,TGTGCCAGCAGTTACGGGGGACAGGACTATGAAGCTTTCTTT,CASSYGGQDYEAFF
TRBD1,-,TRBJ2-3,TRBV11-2,TGTGCCAGCAGCTTTCGACAGGGTACAGAAATTTTCACAGATACGCAGTATTTT,CASSFRQGTEIFTDTQYF
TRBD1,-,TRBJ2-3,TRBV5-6,TGTGCCAGCAGCTTTCCCGGGACAGGGGAAGCAGATACGCAGTATTTT,CASSFPGTGEADTQYF
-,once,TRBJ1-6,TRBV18,TGTGCCAGCTCACCCGTGAATGAGCAGCGTAATTCACCCCTCCACTTT,CASSPVNEQRNSPLHF
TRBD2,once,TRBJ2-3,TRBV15,TGTGCCACCAGCGGGGGACTAGCGGGAGGGGCAGATACGCAGTATTTT,CATSGGLAGGADTQYF
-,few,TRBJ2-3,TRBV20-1,TGCAGTGCGCAGGATACGCAGTATTTT,CSAQDTQYF
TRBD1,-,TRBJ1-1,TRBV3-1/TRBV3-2,TGTGCCAGCAGCTTTGGACAGGGGAACACTGAAGCTTTCTTT,CASSFGQGNTEAFF
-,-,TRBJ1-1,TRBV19,TGTGCCAGTAGCGCAACACTGAACACTGAAGCTTTCTTT,CASSATLNTEAFF
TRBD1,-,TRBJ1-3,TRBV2,TGTGCCAGCAGCGAGGGACAGGGAAACACCATATATTTT,CASSEGQGNTIYF
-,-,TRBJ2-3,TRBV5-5,TGTGCCAGCAGCTCTTCAGATACGCAGTATTTT,CASSSSDTQYF
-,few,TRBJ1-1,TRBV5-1,TGCGCCAGCAGCTTGGATGACAGGTGGTACACTGAAGCTTTCTTT,CASSLDDRWYTEAFF
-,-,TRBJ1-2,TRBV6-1,TGTGCCAGCAGTGAAGGACAGTATGGCTACACCTTC,CASSEGQYGYTF
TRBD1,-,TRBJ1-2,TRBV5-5,TGTGCCAGCAGCCGGGACAGGGCGTTGTATGGCTACACCTTC,CASSRDRALYGYTF
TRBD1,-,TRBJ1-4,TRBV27,TGTGCCAGCAGTTCACGACAGGGGACCTTTGAAAAACTGTTTTTT,CASSSRQGTFEKLFF
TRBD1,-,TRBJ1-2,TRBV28,TGTGCCAGCAGTTCCGGGACAGGGCGCGTGTCCCGGTATGGCTACACCTTC,CASSSGTGRVSRYGYTF
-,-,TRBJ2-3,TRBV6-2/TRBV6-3,TGTGCCAGCAGTTCAGGCGGGACTAGCACAGATACGCAGTATTTT,CASSSGGTSTDTQYF
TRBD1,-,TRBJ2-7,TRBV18,TGTGCCAGCTCACCAGTCCGGACAGGGGGCAGATACGAGCAGTACTTC,CASSPVRTGGRYEQYF
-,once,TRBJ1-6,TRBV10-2,TGCGCCAGCAGTGAGTATGAAGGGGATTCACCCCTCCACTTT,CASSEYEGDSPLHF
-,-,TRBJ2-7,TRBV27,TGTGCCAGCGGAGATAGAGGTGACGAGCAGTACTTC,CASGDRGDEQYF
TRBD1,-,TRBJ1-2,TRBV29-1,TGCAGCGTGGACAGGGGAAACTATGGCTACACCTTC,CSVDRGNYGYTF
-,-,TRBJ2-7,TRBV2,TGTGCCAGGGGACAGACTCCGGGGGTCTCCTACGAGCAGTACTTC,CARGQTPGVSYEQYF
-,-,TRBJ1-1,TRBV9,TGTGCCAGCAGCCCACGGAGCCCCACTGAAGCTTTCTTT,CASSPRSPTEAFF
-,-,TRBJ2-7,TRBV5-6,TGTGCCAGCAGGTCACAGAAGACCTACGAGCAGTACTTC,CASRSQKTYEQYF
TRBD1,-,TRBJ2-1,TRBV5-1,TGCGCCAGCACCTATTCCGGACAGGGTACTTACAATGAGCAGTTCTTC,CASTYSGQGTYNEQFF
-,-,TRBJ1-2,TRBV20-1,TGCAGTGCTAGTATCGTGACAGACTATGGCTACACCTTC,CSASIVTDYGYTF
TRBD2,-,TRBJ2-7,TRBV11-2,TGTGCCAGCAGCCTGGGGGGGAACTACGAGCAGTACTTC,CASSLGGNYEQYF
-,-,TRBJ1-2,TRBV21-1,TGTGCCAGCAGCAAAGCGGGGACAGATCCGGGCTACACCTTC,CASSKAGTDPGYTF
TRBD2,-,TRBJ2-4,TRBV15,TGTGCCACCAGCAGAGAATACGCGGGAGGGCCCAAAAACATTCAGTACTTC,CATSREYAGGPKNIQYF
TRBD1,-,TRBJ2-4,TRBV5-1,TGCGCCAGCAGCTTCCGGACAGGGGAAAACATTCAGTACTTC,CASSFRTGENIQYF
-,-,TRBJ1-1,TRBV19,TGTGCCAGTAGCCCGCGGACAGCCACTGAAGCTTTCTTT,CASSPRTATEAFF
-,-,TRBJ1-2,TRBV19,TGTGCCAGTAGTAGAAGCACAGGGTCGCCTAACTATGGCTACACCTTC,CASSRSTGSPNYGYTF
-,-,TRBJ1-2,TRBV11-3,TGTGCCAGCAGCTTAAGGGGAAACTATGGCTACACCTTC,CASSLRGNYGYTF
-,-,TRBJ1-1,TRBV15,TGTGCCACCAGCAGAGTTAACTCCCTAGCTTTCTTT,CATSRVNSLAFF